Below are 18 T cell receptor beta chains sequenced from a single sample in a study of blood T cell repertoires in COVID-19. Profiled with immunoSEQ multiplex PCR; TCRdb holds only in-frame clones, not every one. The sample lists about 500,000 clones, about 91% occurring once. Specimen: peripheral blood. The origin of the receptors is a man between 18 and 29 years old with COVID-19, enrolled during active disease.

J is TRBJ2-7 and V is TRBV18; D gene ambiguous. The CDR3 contains 14 residues. V lost 0 bases to trimming and J lost 2 bases, with 8 bases between them. The germline V gene has CDR1 KGHSH and CDR2 LQKENI. CDR3 sequence: CASSPPSGPYEQYF. The CDR3 DNA is TGTGCCAGCTCACCACCGTCTGGCCCCTACGAGCAGTACTTC.

V is TRBV11-2 and J is TRBJ2-1, with 7 bases fitting TRBD1. The V segment lost 4 bases and the J segment 6 bases; nucleotides outside the gene matches: 3. The germline CDR1 and CDR2 sequences are SGHAT and FQNNGV. The CDR3 consists of 13 residues. The CDR3 reads CASSSDRLNEQFF. In DNA, the CDR3 is TGTGCCAGCAGCTCGGACAGGCTCAATGAGCAGTTCTTC.

This chain joins TRBV4-1 and TRBJ1-5; no clear D. This CDR3 spans 13 amino acids. V lost 1 base, J lost 7 bases, and 8 bases lay in between. Germline loops: CDR1 MGHRA, CDR2 YSYEKL. The DNA of the CDR3 is TGCGCCAGCAGCCAAGTCGATGGCCAGCCCCAGCATTTT. It yields the protein CASSQVDGQPQHF.

This chain uses TRBV11-2 with TRBJ2-7, with TRBD2 matching over 16 bases. Germline assignment: CDR1 SGHAT and CDR2 FQNNGV. With 5 bases clipped from V and 4 bases from J, the junction kept 8 bases outside the gene matches. The CDR3 loop spans 17 amino acids. The CDR3 DNA reads as TGTGCCAGCAGCCCGGGGACTAGCGGGAGGGCCTCGTACGAGCAGTACTTC. Translated, it gives CASSPGTSGRASYEQYF.

The genes are TRBV25-1 and TRBJ2-1; D perhaps matches TRBD2 (5 bases). V was cut by 6 bases and J by 3 bases, with 12 bases left in between. The CDR3 runs to 14 residues. CDR1 and CDR2 (germline): MGHDK, SYGVNS. The CDR3 loop is CASRESSLYNEQFF. In DNA, the CDR3 is TGTGCCAGCAGAGAGTCTAGCCTCTACAATGAGCAGTTCTTC.

The chain recombines TRBV7-2 with TRBJ2-2; 14 bases are shared with TRBD2. The CDR3 has 17 amino acids. The V gene end was trimmed by 6 bases and the J gene end by 4 bases; junction bases not matched to a gene: 7. The germline V gene has CDR1 SGHTA and CDR2 FQGNSA. This CDR3 is CASRGGTSGRGTGELFF. Written as DNA, the CDR3 is TGTGCCAGCAGAGGGGGGACTAGCGGGAGAGGCACCGGGGAGCTGTTTTTT.

This chain links TRBV27 with TRBJ2-3; 9 bases agree with TRBD1. This CDR3 is built from 14 residues. Germline V gene data show CDR1 as MNHEY and CDR2 as SMNVEV (reference sequence). J was trimmed by 9 bases and V by 6 bases; bases with no gene match: 10. CDR3 nucleotide sequence: TGTGCCAGCAGCTCAACAGGGGGCAGAAGGACGCAGTATTTT. Its translation is CASSSTGGRRTQYF.

V is TRBV9 and J is TRBJ2-2, with a weak D call TRBD2 (5 bases). Looked up from germline, CDR1 is SGDLS and CDR2 is YYNGEE. The CDR3 is 14 amino acids. Trimming cost V 4 bases and J 0 bases, with 7 bases left between them. CDR3 DNA: TGTGCCAGCAGCACTAGGGCGAACACCGGGGAGCTGTTTTTT. Translated: CASSTRANTGELFF.

For the CDR3, the DNA is TGTGCCATCAGTGAAAGGCAGGGGATGTACGAGCAGTACTTC. It yields the protein CAISERQGMYEQYF. The gene calls are TRBV10-3 and TRBJ2-7; tentative D call: TRBD1 (6 bases). Germline CDR1 and CDR2: ENHRY and SYGVKD. Trimming took off 3 bases at V and 4 bases at J, with 13 bases between the two ends. The CDR3 is made up of 14 amino acids.

The DNA for the CDR3 is TGTGCCAGCAGGGGCAGTGGCTACGAGCAGTACTTC. Its protein product is CASRGSGYEQYF. The chain employs TRBV11-3 and TRBJ2-7; no definite D call. Trimming took off 6 bases at V and 3 bases at J, with 9 bases between the two ends. The CDR3 consists of 12 residues. Germline CDR1 is SGHNT and CDR2 is YENEEA.

The chain recombines TRBV2 with TRBJ2-5; D possibly corresponds to TRBD2 (5 bases). The V and J ends lost 6 bases and 5 bases respectively, with 13 bases between them. Germline lookup yields CDR1 SNHLY and CDR2 FYNNEI. The CDR3 is made up of 13 amino acids. In nucleotides, the CDR3 is TGTGCCAGCAGGCTCGAAGGCGGGGAGACCCAGTACTTC. Its protein is CASRLEGGETQYF.

V is TRBV11-3 and J is TRBJ1-2; D may be TRBD1 (5 bases). The germline V gene has CDR1 SGHNT and CDR2 YENEEA. Trimming left V 2 bases short and J 5 bases short, with 9 bases between. The length of the CDR3 is 13 residues. For the CDR3, the DNA is TGTGCCAGCAGCTTATCAGGGCGGTATGGCTACACCTTC. Translation gives CASSLSGRYGYTF.

This chain connects TRBV7-8 to TRBJ1-2; possibly TRBD1 for D (5 bases). This CDR3 spans 15 amino acids. V was cut by 1 base and J by 6 bases, with 15 bases left in between. Germline assignment: CDR1 SGHVS and CDR2 FQNEAQ. In DNA form, the CDR3 reads TGTGCCAGCAGCTTAGTAGGGGCAGGGATTGATGGCTACACCTTC. Encoded protein: CASSLVGAGIDGYTF. Looking up the rest from reference TRBV7-8 and TRBJ1-2 gives the full variable domain: GAGVSQSPRYKVAKRGQDVALRCDPISGHVSLFWYQQALGQGPEFLTYFQNEAQLDKSGLPSDRFFAERPEGSVSTLKIQRTQQEDSAVYLCASSLVGAGIDGYTFGSGTRLTVV.

The chain links TRBV6-5 to TRBJ2-2; 9 nucleotides align to TRBD1. This CDR3 has 16 amino acids. Germline-derived CDR1 and CDR2 are MNHEY and SVGAGI. J gave up 7 bases and V 4 bases, and 10 bases lay outside the gene matches. CDR3 nucleotides: TGTGCCAGCAGTTCCACTGCGGGACAGGGCAACGGGGAGCTGTTTTTT. Amino acids: CASSSTAGQGNGELFF.

The genes are TRBV11-3 and TRBJ2-2; no clear D gene. Trimming took 4 bases from V and 2 from J, leaving 11 bases between them. Germline assignment: CDR1 SGHNT and CDR2 YENEEA. CDR3 length: 15 amino acids. The CDR3 DNA is TGTGCCAGCAGCTCCACATGGGCCAACACCGGGGAGCTGTTTTTT. Translation: CASSSTWANTGELFF.

The CDR3 loop reads CASRNSNTGELFF. For the CDR3, the DNA is TGCGCCAGCAGGAACTCCAACACCGGGGAGCTGTTTTTT. The chain links TRBV10-1 to TRBJ2-2; D gene ambiguous. The CDR3 loop spans 13 amino acids. CDR1 and CDR2 from the germline V gene are WNHNN and SYGVQD (reference sequence). V lost 6 bases, J lost 2 bases, and 7 bases lay in between.

The V and J genes are TRBV2 and TRBJ1-2; 7 nucleotides agree with TRBD1. Germline values: CDR1 SNHLY, CDR2 FYNNEI. The CDR3 sequence is 13 residues long. J gave up 4 bases and V 6 bases, and 5 bases lay outside the gene matches. The CDR3 is CASRGDSVYGYTF. CDR3 nucleotide sequence: TGTGCCAGCAGGGGGGACAGCGTCTATGGCTACACCTTC. Variable domain in full (rest from reference TRBV2 and TRBJ1-2): EPEVTQTPSHQVTQMGQEVILRCVPISNHLYFYWYRQILGQKVEFLVSFYNNEISEKSEIFDDQFSVERPDGSNFTLKIRSTKLEDSAMYFCASRGDSVYGYTFGSGTRLTVV.

This chain joins TRBV6-5 and TRBJ2-3; D possibly corresponds to TRBD2 (6 bases). The V gene's germline CDR1 is MNHEY and CDR2 SVGAGI. Trimming took 6 bases from V and 2 from J, leaving 15 bases between them. This CDR3 is 15 amino acids long. CDR3 residues: CASSLHPDYTDTQYF. As DNA, the CDR3 is TGTGCCAGCAGCCTACACCCGGACTACACAGATACGCAGTATTTT.